One T cell receptor beta chain is described in this entry. Its antigen is still unknown. Within the sample, other DNA sequences also encode this same CDR3. Clones were sequenced by immunoSEQ multiplex PCR, and TCRdb holds only the in-frame ones, with some missing. The data contain fewer than 2.5 million clones, approximately 93% of them seen just once; the ten biggest clones take up approximately 0.37%. The germline gives CDR1 MDHEN, CDR2 SYDVKM. This CDR3 has 15 amino acids. V lost 2 bases and J lost 0, with 8 bases in between. The data belong to a study of shared clonotypes between healthy human individuals. Study results and limitations: Blood was the sole source, and tissue repertoires probably differ. Naive CD4 clonotypes were shared across several donors at roughly 5.5%. Clonotype sharing among donors, it was expected, would be affected by sequencing depth.

The sample was naive CD4+ T cells from PBMCs. The subset denotes: CD45RA+ positively selected. The sequence came from a man aged 18-30 years in good health. Some clones in this sample may be carry-over from other donors' samples. The chain uses TRBV28 and TRBJ2-1; no firm D call. The CDR3 region has the DNA TGTGCCAGCAGTTTAGGGCCGAGCTCCTACAATGAGCAGTTCTTC. It specifies CASSLGPSSYNEQFF.